This is a list of T cell receptor beta chains from one sample in a study of T cell responses to AZD1222 COVID-19 vaccine. This table comes from immunoSEQ multiplex PCR, and its TCRdb copy is limited to in-frame clones, with some not included. Of about 120,000 clones in the sample, around nine tenths were seen once. The material sequenced was peripheral blood, taken on day 0 of AZD1222 vaccination. These receptors all come from an adult in good health. Each CDR3 is given with its conserved first and last residue. D genes are given only for firm matches. Clone sizes are given selectively: once, few, many, or a class where the clone is expanded.

d_call	v_call	j_call	clone_size	cdr3_nt	cdr3_aa
NA	TRBV27	TRBJ2-1	NA	TGTGCCAGCAGAACCCCGACTAGAAGCGGCTACAATGAGCAGTTCTTC	CASRTPTRSGYNEQFF
TRBD1	TRBV15	TRBJ1-2	NA	TGTGCCACCAGCAAGGGACAGGGAAAGGGCTACACCTTC	CATSKGQGKGYTF
TRBD2	TRBV28	TRBJ2-7	NA	TGTGCCAGCACTTCACGGGGGGTGTACTACGAGCAGTACTTC	CASTSRGVYYEQYF
TRBD1	TRBV28	TRBJ1-5	NA	TGTGCCAGCAGTTCTGACAGGGTTCAGCCCCAGCATTTT	CASSSDRVQPQHF
NA	TRBV9	TRBJ2-3	NA	TGTGCCAGCAGCCCCAAGGATACGCAGTATTTT	CASSPKDTQYF
NA	TRBV10-3	TRBJ2-1	NA	TGTGCCATCAGTGATGGAGGACGTAGCTCCTACAATGAGCAGTTCTTC	CAISDGGRSSYNEQFF
NA	TRBV25-1	TRBJ1-2	NA	TGTGCCAGCACGCCTAGGCAGGGCTCTGGCTACACCTTC	CASTPRQGSGYTF
NA	TRBV24-1	TRBJ2-3	NA	TGTGCCACCAGTGATCATACTTCCACAGATACGCAGTATTTT	CATSDHTSTDTQYF
NA	TRBV27	TRBJ1-5	NA	TGTGCCAGCAGTTTATCGGCAGGGAATGGCCAGCCCCAGCATTTT	CASSLSAGNGQPQHF
NA	TRBV7-8	TRBJ1-1	NA	TGTGCCAGCAGCCCGGGACGGCTGAACACTGAAGCTTTCTTT	CASSPGRLNTEAFF
TRBD1	TRBV9	TRBJ2-1	NA	TGTGCCAGCAGTTCAGGGGGAATCTCCTACAATGAGCAGTTCTTC	CASSSGGISYNEQFF
NA	TRBV2	TRBJ1-1	NA	TGTGCCAGCAGTGATGCTGGATGGACTGAAGCTTTCTTT	CASSDAGWTEAFF
TRBD1	TRBV28	TRBJ1-1	few	TGTGCCAGCAGTTCGCGGACAGGGCCGAGTTCCGAAGCTTTCTTT	CASSSRTGPSSEAFF
NA	TRBV5-1	TRBJ2-5	NA	TGCGCCAGCCACATGGGGGGAGGACAAGAGACCCAGTACTTC	CASHMGGGQETQYF